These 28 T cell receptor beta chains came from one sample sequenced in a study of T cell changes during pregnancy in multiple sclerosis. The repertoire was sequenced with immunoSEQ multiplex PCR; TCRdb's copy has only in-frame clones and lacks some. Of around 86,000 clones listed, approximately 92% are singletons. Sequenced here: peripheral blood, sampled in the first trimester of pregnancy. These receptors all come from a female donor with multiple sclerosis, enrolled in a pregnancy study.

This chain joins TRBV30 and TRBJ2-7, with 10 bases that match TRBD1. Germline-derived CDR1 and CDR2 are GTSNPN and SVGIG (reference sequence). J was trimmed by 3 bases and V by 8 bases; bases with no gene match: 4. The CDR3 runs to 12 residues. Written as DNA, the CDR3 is TGTGCCGGAAGGGACAGGGGCTACGAGCAGTACTTC. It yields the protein CAGRDRGYEQYF.

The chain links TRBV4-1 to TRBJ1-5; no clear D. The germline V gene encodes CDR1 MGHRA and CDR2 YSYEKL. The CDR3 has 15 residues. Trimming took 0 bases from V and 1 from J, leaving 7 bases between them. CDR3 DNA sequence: TGCGCCAGCAGCCAAGACCTCTTGAGCAATCAGCCCCAGCATTTT. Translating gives CASSQDLLSNQPQHF.

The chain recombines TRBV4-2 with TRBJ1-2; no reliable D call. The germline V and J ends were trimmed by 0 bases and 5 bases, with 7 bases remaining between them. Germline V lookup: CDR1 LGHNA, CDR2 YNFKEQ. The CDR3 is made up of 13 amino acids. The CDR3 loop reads CASSQEREYGYTF. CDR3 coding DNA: TGTGCCAGCAGCCAAGAGAGGGAGTATGGCTACACCTTC.

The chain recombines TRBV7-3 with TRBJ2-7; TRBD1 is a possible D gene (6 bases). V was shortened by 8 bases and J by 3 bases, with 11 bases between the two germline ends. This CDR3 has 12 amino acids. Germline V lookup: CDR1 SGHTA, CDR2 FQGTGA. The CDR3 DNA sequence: TGTGCCAGCGACGACAGGAACTACGAGCAGTACTTC. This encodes CASDDRNYEQYF. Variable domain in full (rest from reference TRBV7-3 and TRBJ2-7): GAGVSQTPSNKVTEKGKYVELRCDPISGHTALYWYRQSLGQGPEFLIYFQGTGAADDSGLPNDRFFAVRPEGSVSTLKIQRTERGDSAVYLCASDDRNYEQYFGPGTRLTVT.

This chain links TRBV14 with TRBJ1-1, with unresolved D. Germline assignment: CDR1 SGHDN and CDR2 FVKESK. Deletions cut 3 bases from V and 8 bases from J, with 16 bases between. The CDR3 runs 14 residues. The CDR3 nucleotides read TGTGCCAGCAGCCAGATCGGAGGGCTTCAAGAAGCTTTCTTT. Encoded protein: CASSQIGGLQEAFF.

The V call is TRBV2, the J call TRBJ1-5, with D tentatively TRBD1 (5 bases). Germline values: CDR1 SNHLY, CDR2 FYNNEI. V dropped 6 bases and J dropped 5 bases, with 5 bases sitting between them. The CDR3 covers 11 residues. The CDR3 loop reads CASSRDQPQHF. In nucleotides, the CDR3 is TGTGCCAGCAGCAGGGATCAGCCCCAGCATTTT.

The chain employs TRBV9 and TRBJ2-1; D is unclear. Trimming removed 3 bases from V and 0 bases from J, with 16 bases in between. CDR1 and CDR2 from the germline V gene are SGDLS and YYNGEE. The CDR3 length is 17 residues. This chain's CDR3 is CASSATPTLSSYNEQFF. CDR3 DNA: TGTGCCAGCAGCGCTACCCCGACTCTCAGCTCCTACAATGAGCAGTTCTTC.

The CDR3 protein is CASSHLTYNEQFF. CDR3 nucleotides: TGTGCCAGCAGCCACTTGACCTACAATGAGCAGTTCTTC. The V and J genes are TRBV27 and TRBJ2-1; no clear D. The V gene lost 6 bases and the J gene lost 2 bases, with 8 bases spanning the gap. The CDR3 contains 13 residues. Looked up from germline, CDR1 is MNHEY and CDR2 is SMNVEV (reference sequence).

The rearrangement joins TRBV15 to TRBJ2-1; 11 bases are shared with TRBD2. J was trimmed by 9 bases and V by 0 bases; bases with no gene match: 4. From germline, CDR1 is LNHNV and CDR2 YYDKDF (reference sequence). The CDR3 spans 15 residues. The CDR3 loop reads CATSRDRLAGFEQFF. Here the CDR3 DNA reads TGTGCCACCAGCAGAGACAGACTAGCGGGATTTGAGCAGTTCTTC.

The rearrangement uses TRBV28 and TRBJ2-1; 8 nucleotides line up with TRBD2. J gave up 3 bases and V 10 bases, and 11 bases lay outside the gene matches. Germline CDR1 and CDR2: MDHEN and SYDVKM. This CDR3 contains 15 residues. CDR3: CAILTREGVYNEQFF. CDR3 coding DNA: TGTGCCATCCTAACTCGGGAGGGCGTCTACAATGAGCAGTTCTTC.

The CDR3 DNA follows: TGTGCCAGCAGCTTAGGACAGGGGACCGAAAAACTGTTTTTT. This encodes CASSLGQGTEKLFF. The chain employs TRBV7-8 and TRBJ1-4; 8 positions match TRBD1. The CDR3 runs to 14 residues. J gave up 8 bases and V 1 base, and 3 bases lay outside the gene matches. Per germline, CDR1 SGHVS and CDR2 FQNEAQ. Drawing the rest from reference TRBV7-8 and TRBJ1-4, the complete variable domain is GAGVSQSPRYKVAKRGQDVALRCDPISGHVSLFWYQQALGQGPEFLTYFQNEAQLDKSGLPSDRFFAERPEGSVSTLKIQRTQQEDSAVYLCASSLGQGTEKLFFGSGTQLSVL.

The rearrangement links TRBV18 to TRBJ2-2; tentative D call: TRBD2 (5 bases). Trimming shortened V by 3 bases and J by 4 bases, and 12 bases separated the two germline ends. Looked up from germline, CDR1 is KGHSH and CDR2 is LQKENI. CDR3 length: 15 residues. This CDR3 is CASSPSVGGTGELFF. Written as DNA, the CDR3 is TGTGCCAGCTCACCGTCCGTCGGAGGCACCGGGGAGCTGTTTTTT.

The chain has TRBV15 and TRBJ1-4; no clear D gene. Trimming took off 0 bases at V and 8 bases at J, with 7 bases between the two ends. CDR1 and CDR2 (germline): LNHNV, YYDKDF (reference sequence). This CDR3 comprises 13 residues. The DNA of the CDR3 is TGTGCCACCAGCAGAGACGGGTGGGAAAAACTGTTTTTT. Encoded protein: CATSRDGWEKLFF.

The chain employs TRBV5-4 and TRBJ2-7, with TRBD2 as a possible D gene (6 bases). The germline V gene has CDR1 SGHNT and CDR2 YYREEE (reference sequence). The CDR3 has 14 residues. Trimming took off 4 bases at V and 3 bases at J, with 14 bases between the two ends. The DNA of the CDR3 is TGTGCCAGCAGCCCGGAATGGGGGGACTACGAGCAGTACTTC. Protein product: CASSPEWGDYEQYF.

CDR3 DNA: TGTGCCAGCAGCGTAGTCGGAGCGGGGGGGCCGGACACAGATACGCAGTATTTT. This sequence encodes CASSVVGAGGPDTDTQYF. The rearrangement uses TRBV9 and TRBJ2-3, with 10 nucleotides matching TRBD2. CDR1 and CDR2 from the germline V gene are SGDLS and YYNGEE. V lost 0 bases and J lost 2; bases outside the gene matches: 9. This CDR3 contains 18 residues.

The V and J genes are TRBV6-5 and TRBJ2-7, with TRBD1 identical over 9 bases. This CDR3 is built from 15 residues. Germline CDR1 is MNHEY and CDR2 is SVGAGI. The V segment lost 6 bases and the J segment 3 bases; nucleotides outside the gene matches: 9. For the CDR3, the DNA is TGTGCCAGCAGGGGCCGGGACAGGGCGATCTACGAGCAGTACTTC. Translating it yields CASRGRDRAIYEQYF.

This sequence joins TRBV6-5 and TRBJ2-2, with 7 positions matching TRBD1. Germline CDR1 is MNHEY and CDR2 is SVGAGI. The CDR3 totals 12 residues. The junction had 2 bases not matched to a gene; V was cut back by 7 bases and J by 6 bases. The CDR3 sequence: CASNQGAGELFF. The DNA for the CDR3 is TGTGCCAGCAACCAGGGGGCCGGGGAGCTGTTTTTT.

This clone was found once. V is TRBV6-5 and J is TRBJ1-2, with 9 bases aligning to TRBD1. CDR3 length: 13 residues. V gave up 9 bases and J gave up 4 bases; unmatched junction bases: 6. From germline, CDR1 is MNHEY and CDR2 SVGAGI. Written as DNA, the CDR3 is TGTGCCAGTATGGGACAGGGAATCTATGGCTACACCTTC. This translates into CASMGQGIYGYTF.

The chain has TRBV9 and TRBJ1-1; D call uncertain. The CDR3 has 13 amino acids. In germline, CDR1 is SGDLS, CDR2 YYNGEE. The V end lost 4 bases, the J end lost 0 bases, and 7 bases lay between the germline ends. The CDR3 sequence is CASSFQMNTEAFF. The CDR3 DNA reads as TGTGCCAGCAGCTTCCAGATGAACACTGAAGCTTTCTTT.

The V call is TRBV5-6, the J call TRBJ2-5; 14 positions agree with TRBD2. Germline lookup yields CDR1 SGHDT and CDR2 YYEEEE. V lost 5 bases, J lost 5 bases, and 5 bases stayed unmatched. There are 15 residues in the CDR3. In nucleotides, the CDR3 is TGTGCCAGCAGGGCGGGACTAGCGGGAGTGGAGACCCAGTACTTC. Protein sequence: CASRAGLAGVETQYF.

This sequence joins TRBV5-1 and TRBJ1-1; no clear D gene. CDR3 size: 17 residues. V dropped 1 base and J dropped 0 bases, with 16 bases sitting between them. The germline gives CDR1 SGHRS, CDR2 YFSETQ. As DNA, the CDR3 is TGCGCCAGCAGCTTGTTTCGTGGAGTGACGGTGAACACTGAAGCTTTCTTT. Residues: CASSLFRGVTVNTEAFF. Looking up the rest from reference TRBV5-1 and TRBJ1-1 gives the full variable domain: KAGVTQTPRYLIKTRGQQVTLSCSPISGHRSVSWYQQTPGQGLQFLFEYFSETQRNKGNFPGRFSGRQFSNSRSEMNVSTLELGDSALYLCASSLFRGVTVNTEAFFGQGTRLTVV.

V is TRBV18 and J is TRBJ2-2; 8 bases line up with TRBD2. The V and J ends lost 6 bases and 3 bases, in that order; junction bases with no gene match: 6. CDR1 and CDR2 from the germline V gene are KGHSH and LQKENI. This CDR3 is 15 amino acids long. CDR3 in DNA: TGTGCCAGCTCCCGAAGCGGGGGCGACACCGGGGAGCTGTTTTTT. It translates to CASSRSGGDTGELFF.

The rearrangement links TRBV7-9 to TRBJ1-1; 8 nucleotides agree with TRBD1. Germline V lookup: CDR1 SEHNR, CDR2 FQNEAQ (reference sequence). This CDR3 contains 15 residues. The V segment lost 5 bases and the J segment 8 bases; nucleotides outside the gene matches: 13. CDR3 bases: TGTGCCAGCAGCCCGAGCTCTCGGACAGGGAGGGAAGCTTTCTTT. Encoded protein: CASSPSSRTGREAFF.

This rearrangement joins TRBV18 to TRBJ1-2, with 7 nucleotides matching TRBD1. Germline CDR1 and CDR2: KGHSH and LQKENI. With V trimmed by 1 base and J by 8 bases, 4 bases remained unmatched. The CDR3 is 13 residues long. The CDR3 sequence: CASSPQGARGYTF. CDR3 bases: TGTGCCAGCTCACCACAGGGGGCGCGAGGCTACACCTTC.

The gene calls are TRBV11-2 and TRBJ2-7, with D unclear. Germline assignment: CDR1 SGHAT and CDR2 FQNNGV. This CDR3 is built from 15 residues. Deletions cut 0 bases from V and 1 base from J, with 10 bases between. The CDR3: CASSLEAPQSYEQYF. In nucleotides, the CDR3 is TGTGCCAGCAGCTTAGAGGCTCCACAGTCCTACGAGCAGTACTTC.

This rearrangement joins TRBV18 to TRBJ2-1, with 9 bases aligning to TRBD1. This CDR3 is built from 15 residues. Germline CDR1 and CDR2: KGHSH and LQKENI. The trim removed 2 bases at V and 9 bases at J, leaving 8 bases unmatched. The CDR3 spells CASSPRTGEFGEQFF. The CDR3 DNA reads TGTGCCAGCTCACCAAGGACAGGGGAATTCGGTGAGCAGTTCTTC.

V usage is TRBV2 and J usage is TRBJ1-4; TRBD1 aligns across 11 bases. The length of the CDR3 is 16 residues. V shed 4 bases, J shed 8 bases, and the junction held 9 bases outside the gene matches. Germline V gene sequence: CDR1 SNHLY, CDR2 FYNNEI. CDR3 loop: CASSVRTGTGGEKLFF. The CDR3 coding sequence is TGTGCCAGCAGTGTCCGGACCGGGACAGGGGGGGAAAAACTGTTTTTT.

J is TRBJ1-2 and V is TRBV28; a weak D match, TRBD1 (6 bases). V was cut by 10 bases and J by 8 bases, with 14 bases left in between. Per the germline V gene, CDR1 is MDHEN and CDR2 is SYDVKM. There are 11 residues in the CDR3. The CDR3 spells CATGVKEGYTF. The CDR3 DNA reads TGTGCCACAGGGGTAAAGGAGGGCTACACCTTC.